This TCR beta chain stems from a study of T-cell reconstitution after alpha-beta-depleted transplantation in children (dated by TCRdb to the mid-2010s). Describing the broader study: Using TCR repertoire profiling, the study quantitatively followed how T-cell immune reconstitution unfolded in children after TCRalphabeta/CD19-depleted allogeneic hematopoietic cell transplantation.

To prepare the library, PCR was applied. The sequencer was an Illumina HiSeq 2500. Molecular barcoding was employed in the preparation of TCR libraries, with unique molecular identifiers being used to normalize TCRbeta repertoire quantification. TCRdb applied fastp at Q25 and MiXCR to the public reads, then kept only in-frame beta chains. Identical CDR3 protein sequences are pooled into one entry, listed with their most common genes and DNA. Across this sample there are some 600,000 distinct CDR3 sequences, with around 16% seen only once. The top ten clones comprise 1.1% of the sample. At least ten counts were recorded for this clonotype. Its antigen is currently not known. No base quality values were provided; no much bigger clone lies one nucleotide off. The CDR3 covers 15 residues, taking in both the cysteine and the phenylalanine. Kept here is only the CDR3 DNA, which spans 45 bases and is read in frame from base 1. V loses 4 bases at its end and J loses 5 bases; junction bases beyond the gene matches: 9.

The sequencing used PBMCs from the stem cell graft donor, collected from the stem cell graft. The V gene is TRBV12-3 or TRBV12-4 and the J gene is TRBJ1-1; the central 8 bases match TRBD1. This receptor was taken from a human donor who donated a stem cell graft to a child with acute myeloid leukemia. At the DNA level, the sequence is TGTGCCAGCAGTTCCCCCGGACAGGGAAAGACTGAAGCTTTCTTT. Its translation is CASSSPGQGKTEAFF.